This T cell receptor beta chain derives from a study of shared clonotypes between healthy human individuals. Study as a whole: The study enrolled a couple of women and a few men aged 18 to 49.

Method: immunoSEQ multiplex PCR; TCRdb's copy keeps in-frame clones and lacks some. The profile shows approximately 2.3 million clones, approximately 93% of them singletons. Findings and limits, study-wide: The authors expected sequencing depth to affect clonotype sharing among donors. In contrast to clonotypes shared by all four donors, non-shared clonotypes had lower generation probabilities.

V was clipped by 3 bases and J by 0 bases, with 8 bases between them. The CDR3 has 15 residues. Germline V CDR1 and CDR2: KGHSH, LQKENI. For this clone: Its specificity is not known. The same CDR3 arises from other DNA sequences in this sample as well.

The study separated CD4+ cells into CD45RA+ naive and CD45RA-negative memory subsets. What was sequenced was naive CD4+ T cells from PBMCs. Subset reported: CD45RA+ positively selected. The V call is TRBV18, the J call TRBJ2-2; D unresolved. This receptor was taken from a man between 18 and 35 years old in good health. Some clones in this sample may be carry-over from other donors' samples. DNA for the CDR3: TGTGCCAGCTCACCTGTAGGATCGAACACCGGGGAGCTGTTTTTT. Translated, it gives CASSPVGSNTGELFF. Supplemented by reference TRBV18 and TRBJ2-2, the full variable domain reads NAGVMQNPRHLVRRRGQEARLRCSPMKGHSHVYWYRQLPEEGLKFMVYLQKENIIDESGMPKERFSAEFPKEGPSILRIQQVVRGDSAAYFCASSPVGSNTGELFFGEGSRLTVL.